Listed here are 3 T cell receptor beta chains from one sample, sequenced in a study of regulatory T cells in long-lasting Graves disease. Indicated time point: newly diagnosed GD, antithyroid drugs for less than 3 months. RNA isolated from PBMCs was used to make the TCR library. Arm-PCR of CDR3 regions and iRepertoire HTBI primers were used to build TCR beta libraries. In TCRdb, the multiplex PCR reads were re-called with MiXCR into one record per CDR3 protein. The table has over 300,000 distinct CDR3 sequences, around 15% seen once. The sequenced sample was peripheral blood mononuclear cells (PBMCs), obtained at new diagnosis, from a patient treated with antithyroid drugs. The receptor source for this set is a female donor with Graves disease.

This clonotype was observed many times. This chain joins TRBV29-1 and TRBJ1-4; D unclear. V lost 2 bases, J lost 5 bases, and 24 bases lay in between. CDR3 length equals 18 residues. Germline CDR1 is SQVTM and CDR2 is ANQGSEA. The CDR3 nucleotides are TGCAGCGTTGAACCCCTGGTCCGTACAACATTAACAAATGAAAAACTGTTTTTT. Translated: CSVEPLVRTTLTNEKLFF. Looking up the rest from reference TRBV29-1 and TRBJ1-4 gives the full variable domain: SAVISQKPSRDICQRGTSLTIQCQVDSQVTMMFWYRQQPGQSLTLIATANQGSEATYESGFVIDKFPISRPNLTFSTLTVSNMSPEDSSIYLCSVEPLVRTTLTNEKLFFGSGTQLSVL.

As DNA, the CDR3 is TGTGCCAGTAGTCCTCGGGACAGAATATACACCGGGGAGCTGTTTTTT. This sequence encodes CASSPRDRIYTGELFF. The V and J genes are TRBV19 and TRBJ2-2, with 7 bases that match TRBD1. This CDR3 spans 16 amino acids. The germline V gene has CDR1 LNHDA and CDR2 SQIVND (reference sequence). V gave up 5 bases and J gave up 3 bases; unmatched junction bases: 9.

Many counts were recorded for this clonotype. This rearrangement joins TRBV11-3 to TRBJ1-4; 9 nucleotides align to TRBD1. CDR1 is SGHNT, CDR2 YENEEA, per germline. This CDR3 contains 16 residues. The V gene end was trimmed by 3 bases and the J gene end by 8 bases; junction bases not matched to a gene: 10. CDR3 in amino acids: CASSLETTGGREKLFF. Written as DNA, the CDR3 is TGTGCCAGCAGCTTGGAGACCACAGGGGGCCGGGAAAAACTGTTTTTT.